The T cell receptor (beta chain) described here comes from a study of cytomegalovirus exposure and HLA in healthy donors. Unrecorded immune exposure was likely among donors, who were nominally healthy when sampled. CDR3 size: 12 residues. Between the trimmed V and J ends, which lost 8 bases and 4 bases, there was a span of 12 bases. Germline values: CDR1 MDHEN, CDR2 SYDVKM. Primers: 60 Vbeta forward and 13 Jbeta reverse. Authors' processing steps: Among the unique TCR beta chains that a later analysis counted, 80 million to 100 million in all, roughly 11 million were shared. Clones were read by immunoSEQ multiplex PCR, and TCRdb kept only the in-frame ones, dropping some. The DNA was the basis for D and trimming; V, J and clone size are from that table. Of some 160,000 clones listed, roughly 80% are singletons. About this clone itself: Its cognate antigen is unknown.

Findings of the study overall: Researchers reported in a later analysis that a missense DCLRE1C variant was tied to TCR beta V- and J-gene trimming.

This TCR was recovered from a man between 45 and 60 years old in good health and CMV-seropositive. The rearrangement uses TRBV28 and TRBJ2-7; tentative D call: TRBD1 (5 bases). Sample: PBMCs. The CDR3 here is CASGTGMYEQYF. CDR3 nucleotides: TGTGCCAGCGGAACAGGAATGTACGAGCAGTACTTC.